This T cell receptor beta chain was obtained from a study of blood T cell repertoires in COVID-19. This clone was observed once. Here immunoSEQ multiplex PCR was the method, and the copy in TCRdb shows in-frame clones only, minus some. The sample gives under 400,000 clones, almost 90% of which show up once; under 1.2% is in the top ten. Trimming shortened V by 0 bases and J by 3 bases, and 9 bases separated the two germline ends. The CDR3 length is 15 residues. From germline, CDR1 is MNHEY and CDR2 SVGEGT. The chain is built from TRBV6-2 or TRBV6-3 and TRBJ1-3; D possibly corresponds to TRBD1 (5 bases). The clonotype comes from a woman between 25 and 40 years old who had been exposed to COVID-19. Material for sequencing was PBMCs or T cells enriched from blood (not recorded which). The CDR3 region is CASSYSGQRGNTIYF. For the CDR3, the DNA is TGTGCCAGCAGTTACTCAGGACAACGTGGAAACACCATATATTTT.